The clone carrying this TCR beta chain was seen more than once but under ten times. The second PCR ran about 6 to 12 cycles with a sample-barcoded 5' primer and J-beta primers. A minimum of 2.5 million CDR3-containing paired-end reads was obtained for each sample. TCRdb itself ran the 5' RACE reads through MiXCR, one entry per CDR3 protein. The table has 1.8 million or so distinct CDR3 sequences, 35% to 50% seen once. These data come from a study of blood T cells in healthy people across ages. Trimming left V 1 base short and J 3 bases short, with 6 bases between. This CDR3 comprises 13 residues. Germline V gene sequence: CDR1 LGHNA, CDR2 YNFKEQ.

The clonotype originates from a human donor in good health. Sequences were obtained from blood. The chain recombines TRBV4-2 with TRBJ1-2; D unclear. This CDR3 is CASSQGEDYGYTF. The CDR3 nucleotides read TGTGCCAGCAGCCAAGGGGAGGACTATGGCTACACCTTC.